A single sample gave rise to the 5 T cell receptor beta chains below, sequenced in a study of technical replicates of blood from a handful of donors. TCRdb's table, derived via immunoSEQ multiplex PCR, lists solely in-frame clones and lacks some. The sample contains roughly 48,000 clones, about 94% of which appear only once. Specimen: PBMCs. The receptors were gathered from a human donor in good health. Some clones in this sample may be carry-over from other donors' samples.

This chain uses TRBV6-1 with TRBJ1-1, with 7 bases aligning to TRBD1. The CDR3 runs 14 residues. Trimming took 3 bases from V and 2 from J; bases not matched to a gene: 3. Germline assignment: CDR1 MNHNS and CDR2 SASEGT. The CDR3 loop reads CASSDRGGNTEAFF. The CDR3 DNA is TGTGCCAGCAGTGATCGAGGGGGCAACACTGAAGCTTTCTTT.

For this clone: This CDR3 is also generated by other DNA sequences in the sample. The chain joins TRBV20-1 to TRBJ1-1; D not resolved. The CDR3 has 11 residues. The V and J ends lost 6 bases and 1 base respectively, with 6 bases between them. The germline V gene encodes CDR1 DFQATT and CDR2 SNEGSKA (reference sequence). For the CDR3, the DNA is TGCAGTGCCCTATGGAACACTGAAGCTTTCTTT. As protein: CSALWNTEAFF.

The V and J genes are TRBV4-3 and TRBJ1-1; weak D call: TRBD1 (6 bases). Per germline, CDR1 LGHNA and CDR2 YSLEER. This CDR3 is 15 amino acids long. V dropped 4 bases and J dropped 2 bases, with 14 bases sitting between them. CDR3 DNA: TGCGCCAGCAGCCCCTTAGTCAGGGGCAACACTGAAGCTTTCTTT. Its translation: CASSPLVRGNTEAFF.

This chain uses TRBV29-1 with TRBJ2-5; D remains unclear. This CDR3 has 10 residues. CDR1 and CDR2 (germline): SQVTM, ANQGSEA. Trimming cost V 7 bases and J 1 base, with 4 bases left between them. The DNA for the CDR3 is TGCAGCGCCATCCAAGAGACCCAGTACTTC. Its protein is CSAIQETQYF.

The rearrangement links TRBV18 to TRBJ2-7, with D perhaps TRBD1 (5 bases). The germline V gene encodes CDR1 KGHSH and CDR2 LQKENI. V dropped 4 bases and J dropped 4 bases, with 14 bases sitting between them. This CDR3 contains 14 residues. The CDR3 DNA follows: TGTGCCAGCTCACAGGACACAGACGATTACGAGCAGTACTTC. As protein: CASSQDTDDYEQYF.